Listed below are T cell receptor beta chains from one sample, sequenced in a study of CXCR3-negative and CXCR3-positive naive CD8 T cells. Reprocessing the 5' RACE reads, TCRdb reports a single entry for every CDR3 protein and omits DNA. The listing contains tens of thousands of distinct CDR3 sequences. Sequencing used naive CXCR3- CD8+ T cells from blood. The receptor set was obtained from a human donor in good health. Some clones in this sample may be carry-over from other donors' samples. Both conserved end residues are part of each CDR3. Only some rows state a clone size, as once, few, many or a class for expanded clones.

J,size,V,CDR3
TRBJ2-1,NA,TRBV4-1,CASSQVEVHEQFF
TRBJ2-5,NA,TRBV29-1,CSVTGPSTVWRETQYF
TRBJ1-2,NA,TRBV29-1,CSVETLRVLYGYTF
TRBJ2-2,NA,TRBV5-6,CASSWGTSGGTGELFF
TRBJ2-1,NA,TRBV14,CASSQDLLAGYNEQFF
TRBJ2-1,NA,TRBV29-1,CSASGTGDGNEQFF
TRBJ2-2,NA,TRBV12-3/TRBV12-4,CASSSRTGFNTGELFF
TRBJ2-2,NA,TRBV28,CASSFASEQVGELFF
TRBJ2-7,NA,TRBV29-1,CSVEGTSGSYEQYF
TRBJ2-1,NA,TRBV20-1,CSAPGYNEQFF
TRBJ2-6,NA,TRBV4-3,CASSRSGGTSGANVLTF
TRBJ2-7,NA,TRBV29-1,CSVEEQGTSGDPYEQYF
TRBJ2-1,NA,TRBV20-1,CSARAPGGRGDNEQFF
TRBJ2-5,NA,TRBV6-6,CASSQDRSQETQYF
TRBJ2-7,NA,TRBV7-9,CASSEQGQGYEQYF
TRBJ2-7,NA,TRBV28,CASSLGPAVSYEQYF
TRBJ2-2,medium-sized,TRBV7-9,CASRTGTTLANTGELFF
TRBJ2-3,NA,TRBV29-1,CSVAAAGGEVTQYF
TRBJ1-6,NA,TRBV4-3,CASSQDRDPYSPLHF
TRBJ2-7,NA,TRBV7-9,CASCHSSYEQYF
TRBJ2-7,NA,TRBV7-2,CASNPWGQPYEQYF
TRBJ2-7,NA,TRBV27,CASSLRWGILSYEQYF
TRBJ2-7,NA,TRBV28,CASSGAHEQYF
TRBJ2-2,NA,TRBV2,CASSEADYGTGELFF
TRBJ2-1,NA,TRBV28,CASSPGTSGFYEAYNEQFF
TRBJ2-3,NA,TRBV12-3/TRBV12-4,CASGYGGASTDTQYF
TRBJ2-1,NA,TRBV27,CASRTQSSYNEQFF
TRBJ2-3,NA,TRBV20-1,CSARATALAGVEDTQYF
TRBJ2-7,NA,TRBV28,CASSLPDGSYEQYF
TRBJ2-7,NA,TRBV29-1,CSVYRDYEQYF
TRBJ2-7,NA,TRBV4-3,CASSQERGDYYEQYF
TRBJ2-2,NA,TRBV2,CASSERAANTGELFF
TRBJ2-5,NA,TRBV28,CASSFTRGGYETQYF
TRBJ2-5,NA,TRBV27,CASSGTDEETQYF
TRBJ2-2,NA,TRBV11-1,CASSFLIGTDASTGELFF
TRBJ2-5,NA,TRBV6-5,CASSYEGETQYF
TRBJ1-2,NA,TRBV4-2,CASSQDEGADYGYTF
TRBJ2-7,NA,TRBV6-2/TRBV6-3,CASSFNPGQGEDEQYF
TRBJ2-1,NA,TRBV3-1,CASSQGWNEQFF
TRBJ2-7,NA,TRBV6-6,CASNQGNHEQYF
TRBJ2-1,NA,TRBV24-1,CATSDLPNEQFF
TRBJ2-3,NA,TRBV6-4,CASSEGQGSTDTQYF
TRBJ2-4,NA,TRBV28,CASSPWGRAIQYF
TRBJ2-3,NA,TRBV6-5,CASSSLAGGYSTDTQYF